This T cell receptor (beta chain) was observed in a study of blood T cell repertoires in COVID-19. Looking at the study overall: Collection of acute and convalescent COVID-19 samples took place in the United States, Italy and Spain.

This clone turned up a few times. In assigning cohorts, the study relied on participant-reported clinical history. Donors of Cohort 3 who recovered were those that had two negative PCRs, clearance, or symptom resolution. This CDR3 is 13 amino acids long. CDR1 is LNHNV and CDR2 is YYDKDF in the germline V gene (reference sequence). Trimming shortened V by 4 bases and J by 4 bases, and 11 bases separated the two germline ends. Profiling relied on immunoSEQ multiplex PCR, and the TCRdb table lists in-frame clones only, not all of them. Of over 250,000 clones in the sample, roughly 89% were seen once. Sequences were obtained from PBMCs or T cells enriched from blood (not recorded which). The chain combines TRBV15 with TRBJ2-7; D ambiguous. The receptor's source is a woman aged 55-75 years who had recovered from COVID-19. The CDR3 here is CATSMESFYEQYF. The CDR3 DNA follows: TGTGCCACCAGCATGGAGTCCTTTTACGAGCAGTACTTC.